This entry lists 31 T cell receptor beta chains sequenced from one sample in a study of cytomegalovirus exposure and HLA in healthy donors. Use of 60 Vbeta and 13 Jbeta primers characterized the PCR. The protocol was immunoSEQ multiplex PCR, while the TCRdb copy is restricted to in-frame clones and leaves out a portion. The sample lists over 150,000 clones, approximately 72% occurring once. The material sequenced was PBMCs. The receptors stem from a man aged 45-65 years in good health and CMV-seronegative.

This sequence joins TRBV7-3 and TRBJ2-5; 13 nucleotides align to TRBD2. The CDR3 contains 15 residues. The ends lost 1 base at V and 7 bases at J; junction bases unmatched: 3. Germline CDR1 SGHTA, CDR2 FQGTGA. The CDR3 is CASSLRLAGGGTQYF. The DNA for the CDR3 is TGTGCCAGCAGCTTAAGACTAGCGGGGGGTGGGACCCAGTACTTC.

The chain combines TRBV15 with TRBJ2-1, with 9 bases lining up with TRBD2. The germline CDR1 and CDR2 sequences are LNHNV and YYDKDF (reference sequence). V was pared by 0 bases and J by 6 bases, with 6 bases of the junction left unmatched. The length of the CDR3 is 16 residues. The CDR3 spells CATSRDLLAGSNEQFF. The CDR3 nucleotides are TGTGCCACCAGCAGAGATCTCCTAGCGGGGAGCAATGAGCAGTTCTTC.

The V and J genes are TRBV5-6 and TRBJ2-7; 8 bases line up with TRBD1. Germline trimming cut 4 bases from V and 2 bases from J; bases unmatched to any gene: 8. This CDR3 is 15 amino acids long. CDR1 and CDR2 from the germline V gene are SGHDT and YYEEEE. CDR3 coding DNA: TGTGCCAGCAGCCCCCGGGACAGGTTAGCCTACGAGCAGTACTTC. Translating it yields CASSPRDRLAYEQYF.

The V gene is TRBV6-5, the J gene TRBJ2-7; TRBD1 agrees at 7 bases. Unmatched junction bases numbered 5, after V lost 6 bases and J lost 0 bases. The CDR3 contains 14 residues. Germline CDR1 is MNHEY and CDR2 is SVGAGI. The DNA of the CDR3 is TGTGCCAGCAGCCTAAGACAGGGCTCCTACGAGCAGTACTTC. Its protein product is CASSLRQGSYEQYF.

This clone has only one observation. The chain has TRBV7-2 and TRBJ2-7; the D gene is possibly TRBD2 (6 bases). Per the germline V gene, CDR1 is SGHTA and CDR2 is FQGNSA. With 2 bases removed from V and 5 bases from J, the gap between germline ends came to 10 bases. The CDR3 covers 13 residues. The CDR3 DNA sequence: TGTGCCAGCAGCTTAAGCGGAGGGAACGAGCAGTACTTC. This sequence encodes CASSLSGGNEQYF.

The V call is TRBV19, the J call TRBJ2-3; 12 bases fit TRBD1. J gave up 3 bases and V 6 bases, and 4 bases lay outside the gene matches. Germline assignment: CDR1 LNHDA and CDR2 SQIVND (reference sequence). This CDR3 is built from 15 residues. Here the CDR3 reads CASRPGQGATDTQYF. The CDR3 DNA follows: TGTGCCAGTAGGCCGGGACAGGGGGCAACAGATACGCAGTATTTT.

The chain uses TRBV5-1 and TRBJ2-3, with D possibly matching TRBD2 (5 bases). V was clipped by 0 bases and J by 2 bases, with 10 bases between them. CDR3 size: 15 residues. Germline V gene sequence: CDR1 SGHRS, CDR2 YFSETQ. The CDR3 here is CASSLGGLLTDTQYF. The DNA of the CDR3 is TGCGCCAGCAGCTTGGGCGGACTGCTCACAGATACGCAGTATTTT.

The rearrangement links TRBV11-3 to TRBJ2-1; 9 nucleotides align to TRBD2. The germline gives CDR1 SGHNT, CDR2 YENEEA. V gave up 2 bases and J gave up 5 bases; unmatched junction bases: 10. The CDR3 is 17 amino acids. This CDR3 reads CASSLFRASGDHNEQFF. The CDR3 coding sequence is TGTGCCAGCAGCTTATTCCGGGCTAGCGGGGACCACAATGAGCAGTTCTTC. Based on the CDR3 plus reference TRBV11-3 and TRBJ2-1, the full variable domain is EAGVVQSPRYKIIEKKQPVAFWCNPISGHNTLYWYLQNLGQGPELLIRYENEEAVDDSQLPKDRFSAERLKGVDSTLKIQPAELGDSAVYLCASSLFRASGDHNEQFFGPGTRLTVL.

The chain recombines TRBV7-2 with TRBJ2-1, with 9 bases fitting TRBD1. The CDR3 is 15 residues long. Germline CDR1 is SGHTA and CDR2 is FQGNSA. V lost 4 bases, J lost 3 bases, and 4 bases stayed unmatched. The CDR3 reads CASSSQGAYYNEQFF. CDR3 nucleotides: TGTGCCAGCAGCTCACAGGGGGCGTACTACAATGAGCAGTTCTTC. Full variable domain (outside the CDR3, taken from reference TRBV7-2 and TRBJ2-1): GAGVSQSPSNKVTEKGKDVELRCDPISGHTALYWYRQSLGQGLEFLIYFQGNSAPDKSGLPSDRFSAERTGGSVSTLTIQRTQQEDSAVYLCASSSQGAYYNEQFFGPGTRLTVL.

This clone was recorded a few times. The chain has TRBV11-2 and TRBJ2-5; TRBD2 aligns across 10 bases. Trimming at V came to 5 bases and at J to 6 bases, leaving 9 bases not matched to a gene. This CDR3 contains 15 residues. Germline V CDR1 and CDR2: SGHAT, FQNNGV. This chain's CDR3 is CASSRGTSAIKTQYF. In nucleotides, the CDR3 is TGTGCCAGCAGCCGGGGGACTAGCGCCATTAAGACCCAGTACTTC.

The rearrangement uses TRBV5-1 and TRBJ2-1, with a tentative D call TRBD2 (5 bases). V gave up 0 bases and J gave up 0 bases, with 10 bases separating them. The germline V gene has CDR1 SGHRS and CDR2 YFSETQ. The CDR3 covers 16 residues. The CDR3 DNA reads TGCGCCAGCAGCTTGGGGAGGCTGAGCTCCTACAATGAGCAGTTCTTC. Translated: CASSLGRLSSYNEQFF.

The CDR3 sequence is CATRPGNGGELFF. The CDR3 DNA sequence: TGTGCCACCAGGCCGGGGAACGGCGGGGAGCTGTTTTTT. V gene TRBV6-6 combines with J gene TRBJ2-2; possible D gene TRBD2, 5 bases. The length of the CDR3 is 13 residues. V was cut by 10 bases and J by 7 bases, with 16 bases left in between. The germline V gene has CDR1 MNHNY and CDR2 SVGAGI (reference sequence).

The chain combines TRBV19 with TRBJ1-2; tentative D call: TRBD1 (5 bases). Trimming left V 3 bases short and J 9 bases short, with 26 bases between. The length of the CDR3 is 17 residues. Germline values: CDR1 LNHDA, CDR2 SQIVND (reference sequence). The CDR3 spells CASSILKAGLDQTRYTF. The CDR3 nucleotides read TGTGCCAGTAGTATTTTGAAGGCAGGGCTGGACCAGACTCGCTACACCTTC.

The CDR3 here is CASSRQQLNTEAFF. The CDR3 nucleotides read TGTGCCAGCAGTCGACAGCAGTTGAACACTGAAGCTTTCTTT. The J gene is TRBJ1-1, the V gene TRBV6-6; a weak D match, TRBD1 (5 bases). Germline V gene data show CDR1 as MNHNY and CDR2 as SVGAGI (reference sequence). Trimming took off 5 bases at V and 0 bases at J, with 10 bases between the two ends. There are 14 residues in the CDR3.

The rearrangement links TRBV4-2 to TRBJ1-2; 11 bases fit TRBD1. The CDR3 has 15 residues. Germline V gene lookup returns CDR1 LGHNA and CDR2 YNFKEQ. V shed 3 bases, J shed 4 bases, and the junction held 4 bases outside the gene matches. CDR3 protein: CASSHRTGGGYGYTF. CDR3 nucleotide sequence: TGTGCCAGCAGCCATAGGACAGGGGGCGGCTATGGCTACACCTTC.

The V gene is TRBV5-1, the J gene TRBJ2-7; D is perhaps TRBD1 (6 bases). Between the trimmed V and J ends, which lost 1 base and 4 bases, there was a span of 18 bases. The CDR3 extends over 16 amino acids. From germline, CDR1 is SGHRS and CDR2 YFSETQ. The CDR3 loop reads CASSLSSSGTQYEQYF. The CDR3 nucleotides are TGCGCCAGCAGCTTGTCATCATCTGGGACACAATACGAGCAGTACTTC.

The V call is TRBV6-5, the J call TRBJ1-3; no reliable D call. This CDR3 region has 14 residues. The germline gives CDR1 MNHEY, CDR2 SVGAGI. V was clipped by 6 bases and J by 4 bases, with 13 bases between them. CDR3 amino acids: CASSPVGSGNTIYF. CDR3 in DNA: TGTGCCAGCAGCCCAGTCGGGTCAGGAAACACCATATATTTT.

In this sample, this clone turned up a few times. V is TRBV7-9 and J is TRBJ1-1, with D possibly matching TRBD1 (6 bases). Germline CDR1 is SEHNR and CDR2 is FQNEAQ (reference sequence). The CDR3 is 15 amino acids. The V end lost 5 bases, the J end lost 1 base, and 14 bases lay between the germline ends. The CDR3 sequence: CASSPQGFTNTEAFF. DNA for the CDR3: TGTGCCAGCAGCCCACAGGGTTTTACGAACACTGAAGCTTTCTTT.

The chain joins TRBV6-5 to TRBJ2-5; TRBD1 agrees at 11 bases. CDR1 is MNHEY and CDR2 is SVGAGI in the germline V gene. This CDR3 region has 14 residues. With 2 bases clipped from V and 5 bases from J, the junction kept 1 base outside the gene matches. This CDR3 reads CASSYGQGAETQYF. CDR3 DNA: TGTGCCAGCAGTTACGGACAGGGGGCTGAGACCCAGTACTTC.

The rearrangement uses TRBV4-3 and TRBJ1-5, with TRBD1 as a possible D gene (5 bases). Germline V CDR1 and CDR2: LGHNA, YSLEER. The length of the CDR3 is 13 residues. Deletions cut 3 bases from V and 3 bases from J, with 6 bases between. The CDR3 DNA is TGCGCCAGCAGCCAGGACATCAATCAGCCCCAGCATTTT. Protein sequence: CASSQDINQPQHF.

The rearrangement links TRBV27 to TRBJ1-2, with TRBD1 matching over 9 bases. With V trimmed by 5 bases and J by 1 base, 5 bases remained unmatched. Germline-derived CDR1 and CDR2 are MNHEY and SMNVEV (reference sequence). The CDR3 has 15 amino acids. CDR3 sequence (DNA): TGTGCCAGCAGTAAAACAGGGGGCCTTAACTATGGCTACACCTTC. Its translation: CASSKTGGLNYGYTF.

The CDR3 DNA reads as TGCGCCAGCAGCTTGAACAGGGTTGACACTGAAGCTTTCTTT. It is translated as CASSLNRVDTEAFF. The V call is TRBV5-1, the J call TRBJ1-1, with a weak D call TRBD1 (6 bases). The CDR3 has 14 residues. Per the germline V gene, CDR1 is SGHRS and CDR2 is YFSETQ. V was shortened by 1 base and J by 3 bases, with 10 bases between the two germline ends.

This chain links TRBV27 with TRBJ1-2; 10 nucleotides agree with TRBD1. V was pared by 2 bases and J by 8 bases, with 8 bases of the junction left unmatched. CDR3 length: 15 amino acids. Germline V CDR1 and CDR2: MNHEY, SMNVEV (reference sequence). CDR3 residues: CASSLTQTGGQGYTF. CDR3 sequence (DNA): TGTGCCAGCAGTTTAACCCAGACAGGGGGCCAAGGCTACACCTTC.

This clone was counted a few times. The V call is TRBV5-4, the J call TRBJ1-2, with 9 bases aligning to TRBD1. Germline-derived CDR1 and CDR2 are SGHNT and YYREEE (reference sequence). After removal of 4 bases from V and 8 bases from J, the junction contained 9 bases not matched to a gene. The CDR3 extends over 14 amino acids. CDR3: CASSGAYRGQGYTF. CDR3 sequence (DNA): TGTGCCAGCAGCGGGGCCTACAGGGGGCAAGGCTACACCTTC.

The chain has TRBV19 and TRBJ2-6; D gene unclear. The V end was cut by 9 bases, the J end by 2 bases, with 8 bases between. The germline gives CDR1 LNHDA, CDR2 SQIVND (reference sequence). The CDR3 length is 13 residues. The CDR3 DNA sequence: TGTGCCAGCCGTCCGGCTGGGGCCAACGTCCTGACTTTC. Translating it yields CASRPAGANVLTF.

A few counts support this clone. V gene TRBV18 combines with J gene TRBJ1-2, with TRBD1 matching over 8 bases. The CDR3 contains 15 residues. The germline V gene has CDR1 KGHSH and CDR2 LQKENI. The J segment lost 3 bases and the V segment lost 3 bases, leaving 6 bases of the junction unmatched. Written as DNA, the CDR3 is TGTGCCAGCTCACCCGGACAGGGAATCTACTATGGCTACACCTTC. This translates into CASSPGQGIYYGYTF.

This clone appeared a few times. The J gene is TRBJ1-1, the V gene TRBV4-1; TRBD1 agrees at 8 bases. V lost 1 base and J lost 5; bases outside the gene matches: 3. The germline V gene has CDR1 MGHRA and CDR2 YSYEKL. This CDR3 has 14 amino acids. CDR3 nucleotides: TGCGCCAGCAGCCAAGGACAGGGGAATACTGAAGCTTTCTTT. This codes for CASSQGQGNTEAFF.

The rearrangement links TRBV27 to TRBJ2-2, with D perhaps matching TRBD2 (5 bases). Deletions cut 5 bases from V and 4 bases from J, with 17 bases between. This CDR3 comprises 16 residues. Germline lookup yields CDR1 MNHEY and CDR2 SMNVEV (reference sequence). In DNA, the CDR3 is TGTGCCAGCAGTCCCGGGGTAGTCGGGGTCACCGGGGAGCTGTTTTTT. It encodes CASSPGVVGVTGELFF.

V is TRBV7-3 and J is TRBJ2-7, with TRBD1 matching over 8 bases. The V gene's germline CDR1 is SGHTA and CDR2 FQGTGA. CDR3 size: 17 residues. Trimming at V came to 4 bases and at J to 4 bases, leaving 15 bases not matched to a gene. The CDR3 bases are TGTGCCAGCAGCTCAACTGGGGACAGGACAAGAGAATACGAGCAGTACTTC. Encoded protein: CASSSTGDRTREYEQYF.

The chain recombines TRBV9 with TRBJ2-3; possibly TRBD2 for D (6 bases). The germline V and J ends were trimmed by 4 bases and 0 bases, with 18 bases remaining between them. Germline CDR1 is SGDLS and CDR2 is YYNGEE. The CDR3 spans 17 residues. DNA for the CDR3: TGTGCCAGCAGCCAGATCCACGGGGGAGTGAGCACAGATACGCAGTATTTT. It translates to CASSQIHGGVSTDTQYF.

The chain combines TRBV6-1 with TRBJ1-2; 8 bases align to TRBD1. Germline CDR1 reads MNHNS; CDR2 reads SASEGT. After removal of 7 bases from V and 7 bases from J, the junction contained 11 bases not matched to a gene. This CDR3 spans 14 amino acids. The CDR3 spells CASTTTQGAGGYTF. The CDR3 DNA sequence: TGTGCCAGCACGACAACTCAGGGGGCGGGTGGCTACACCTTC.